The T cell receptor (beta chain) under discussion was sequenced for a study of T-cell memory formation after mild COVID-19. The overall study: Among the donors, TCR clusters were largely specific to each donor.

This clonotype has only a few counts. No antigen is known for it. The study, taken as a whole, reports: Detection of some responders pre-infection suggested pre-existing cross-reactive memory T cells participated. Contracting clones from day 15 to 85 showed balanced CD4/CD8; later expanders favored CD4+.

CDR3 size: 13 residues. Germline trimming cut 4 bases from V and 2 bases from J; bases unmatched to any gene: 1. Germline CDR1 SQVTM, CDR2 ANQGSEA. 5'RACE primed from the constant segment yielded TCR alpha and TCR beta cDNA libraries bearing sample barcodes and UMIs. Each CDR3 protein is one row after TCRdb ran MiXCR on the 5' RACE reads. The sample includes over 350,000 distinct CDR3 sequences, about a sixth of them seen just once. This receptor was taken from a man in his late teens or twenties who had mild COVID-19 (a few samples of this study predate the infection). Cell type and time point are not known. V and J are TRBV29-1 and TRBJ1-3, with 8 bases identical to TRBD1. Sequenced input: PBMCs or a T cell subset sorted from them (not recorded which). CDR3 nucleotides: TGCAGCGTTGGACAGGGGACTGGAAACACCATATATTTT. Translating it yields CSVGQGTGNTIYF.